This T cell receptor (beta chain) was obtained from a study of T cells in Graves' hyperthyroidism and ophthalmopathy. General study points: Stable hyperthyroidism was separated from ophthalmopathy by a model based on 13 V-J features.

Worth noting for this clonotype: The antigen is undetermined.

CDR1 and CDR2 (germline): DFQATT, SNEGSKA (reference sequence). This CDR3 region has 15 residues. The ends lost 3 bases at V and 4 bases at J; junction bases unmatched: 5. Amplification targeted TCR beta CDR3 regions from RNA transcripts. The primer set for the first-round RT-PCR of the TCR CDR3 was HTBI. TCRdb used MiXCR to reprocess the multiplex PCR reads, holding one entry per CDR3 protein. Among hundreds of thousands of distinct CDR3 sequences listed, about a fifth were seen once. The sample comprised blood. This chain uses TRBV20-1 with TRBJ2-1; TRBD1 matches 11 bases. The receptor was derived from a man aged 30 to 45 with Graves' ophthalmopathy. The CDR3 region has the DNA TGCAGTGCTAGTAGGGGGACAGGGGGTTACAATGAGCAGTTCTTC. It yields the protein CSASRGTGGYNEQFF.